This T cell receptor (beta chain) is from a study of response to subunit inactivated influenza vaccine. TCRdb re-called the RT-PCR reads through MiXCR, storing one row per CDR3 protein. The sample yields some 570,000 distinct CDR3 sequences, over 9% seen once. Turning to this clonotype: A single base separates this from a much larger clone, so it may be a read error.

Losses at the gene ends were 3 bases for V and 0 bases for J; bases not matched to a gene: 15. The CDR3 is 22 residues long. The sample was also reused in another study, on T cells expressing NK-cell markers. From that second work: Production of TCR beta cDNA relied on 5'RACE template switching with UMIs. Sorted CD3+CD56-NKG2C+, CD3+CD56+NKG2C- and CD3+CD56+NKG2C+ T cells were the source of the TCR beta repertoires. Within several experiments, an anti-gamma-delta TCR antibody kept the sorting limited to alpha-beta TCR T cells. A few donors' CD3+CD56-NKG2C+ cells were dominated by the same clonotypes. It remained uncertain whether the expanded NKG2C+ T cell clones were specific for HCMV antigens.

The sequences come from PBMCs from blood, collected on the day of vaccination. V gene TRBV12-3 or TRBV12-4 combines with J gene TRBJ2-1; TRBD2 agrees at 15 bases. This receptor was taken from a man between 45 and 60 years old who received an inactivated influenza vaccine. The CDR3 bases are TGTGCCAGCAGTTTTGGGCTCGTCGGGACTAGCGGGAGGATGAGCTCCTACAATGAGCAGTTCTTC. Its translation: CASSFGLVGTSGRMSSYNEQFF.